Below are 10 T cell receptor beta chains sequenced from a single sample in a study of neurological immune-mediated disorders. One entry per CDR3 protein, called by TCRdb with MiXCR from the 5' RACE reads. The table has tens of thousands of distinct CDR3 sequences, roughly 3.5% seen once; the top ten hold 2.9%. Source material: PBMCs. These receptors were obtained from a woman aged 45-65 years with multiple sclerosis.

The chain carries TRBV20-1 and TRBJ2-3; tentatively, D is TRBD1 or TRBD2 (6 bases each). V was shortened by 0 bases and J by 3 bases, with 16 bases between the two germline ends. Per germline, CDR1 DFQATT and CDR2 SNEGSKA (reference sequence). CDR3 length: 16 residues. The DNA for the CDR3 is TGCAGTGCTAGAGATAGGAAGGGGGGCTGGACAGATACGCAGTATTTT. This sequence encodes CSARDRKGGWTDTQYF.

This clonotype was seen repeatedly, ten times or more. The J gene is TRBJ1-6, the V gene TRBV6-2 or TRBV6-3; the match to TRBD1 covers 8 bases. The CDR3 spans 15 residues. Per germline, CDR1 MNHEY and CDR2 SVGEGT. Trimming cost V 6 bases and J 8 bases; bases outside gene matches: 9. The CDR3 DNA is TGTGCCAGCAGAAATGGACAGGGCGGGTATTCACCCCTCCACTTT. The encoded protein is CASRNGQGGYSPLHF.

At least ten counts were recorded for this clonotype. This rearrangement joins TRBV12-3 or TRBV12-4 to TRBJ2-1; 10 bases map to TRBD2. The length of the CDR3 is 16 residues. J gave up 3 bases and V 2 bases, and 4 bases lay outside the gene matches. CDR3 bases: TGTGCCAGCAGTTTAAAGCGGGGGGGCTTCTACAATGAGCAGTTCTTC. This sequence encodes CASSLKRGGFYNEQFF.

This clonotype was found many times. This sequence joins TRBV6-2 or TRBV6-3 and TRBJ2-5, with a possible D match to TRBD1 (6 bases). V gave up 7 bases and J gave up 4 bases, with 22 bases separating them. The CDR3 has 16 amino acids. CDR1 is MNHEY and CDR2 is SVGEGT in the germline V gene. In DNA, the CDR3 is TGTGCCAGCAAAAAAGAGCAGGAGATCAGGGGAGAGACCCAGTACTTC. Its protein is CASKKEQEIRGETQYF.

This clonotype occurred many times. The rearrangement joins TRBV20-1 to TRBJ1-1, with TRBD1 matching over 7 bases. The CDR3 extends over 15 amino acids. V was pared by 0 bases and J by 0 bases, with 4 bases of the junction left unmatched. Germline V lookup: CDR1 DFQATT, CDR2 SNEGSKA (reference sequence). The DNA of the CDR3 is TGCAGTGCTAGAGAGGCGACAGGGATGAACACTGAAGCTTTCTTT. It specifies CSAREATGMNTEAFF.

The chain uses TRBV2 and TRBJ2-7; 7 positions match TRBD1. Germline assignment: CDR1 SNHLY and CDR2 FYNNEI. V was pared by 5 bases and J by 3 bases, with 4 bases of the junction left unmatched. This CDR3 has 13 residues. The CDR3 sequence is CASSLGQNYEQYF. The CDR3 DNA sequence: TGTGCCAGCAGTCTGGGACAGAACTACGAGCAGTACTTC.

This clonotype has at least ten counts. The chain joins TRBV15 to TRBJ1-5; D might be TRBD1 (5 bases). The ends were cut back, 3 bases at V and 3 bases at J, with 12 bases in the middle. CDR1 and CDR2 from the germline V gene are LNHNV and YYDKDF (reference sequence). CDR3 length: 15 residues. The CDR3 DNA sequence: TGTGCCACCAGCAGCGACTCAGGGTACAATCAGCCCCAGCATTTT. The encoded protein is CATSSDSGYNQPQHF.

This clonotype has ten or more counts. The rearrangement uses TRBV7-9 and TRBJ2-7; 9 bases align to TRBD1. The CDR3 has 14 amino acids. V lost 5 bases to trimming and J lost 6 bases; unmatched junction nucleotides: 8. The germline V gene has CDR1 SEHNR and CDR2 FQNEAQ (reference sequence). In DNA, the CDR3 is TGTGCCAGCAGCGGCCCGGGACAGGGAGGCGAGCAGTACTTC. It specifies CASSGPGQGGEQYF.

This clonotype was detected many times. This sequence joins TRBV15 and TRBJ2-1; perhaps D is TRBD1 or TRBD2 (5 bases each). CDR3 length: 15 amino acids. From germline, CDR1 is LNHNV and CDR2 YYDKDF (reference sequence). V shed 0 bases and J shed 7 bases, with 13 bases lying between them. CDR3 coding DNA: TGTGCCACCAGCAGAGAAGGGACGATGGTGAATGAGCAGTTCTTC. Protein product: CATSREGTMVNEQFF.

This clonotype was seen at least ten times. V is TRBV20-1 and J is TRBJ2-7; weak D call: TRBD2 (6 bases). Germline CDR1 is DFQATT and CDR2 is SNEGSKA (reference sequence). V lost 5 bases, J lost 3 bases, and 11 bases lay in between. There are 12 residues in the CDR3. The CDR3 here is CSAWGLNYEQYF. In nucleotides, the CDR3 is TGCAGTGCTTGGGGACTCAACTACGAGCAGTACTTC.